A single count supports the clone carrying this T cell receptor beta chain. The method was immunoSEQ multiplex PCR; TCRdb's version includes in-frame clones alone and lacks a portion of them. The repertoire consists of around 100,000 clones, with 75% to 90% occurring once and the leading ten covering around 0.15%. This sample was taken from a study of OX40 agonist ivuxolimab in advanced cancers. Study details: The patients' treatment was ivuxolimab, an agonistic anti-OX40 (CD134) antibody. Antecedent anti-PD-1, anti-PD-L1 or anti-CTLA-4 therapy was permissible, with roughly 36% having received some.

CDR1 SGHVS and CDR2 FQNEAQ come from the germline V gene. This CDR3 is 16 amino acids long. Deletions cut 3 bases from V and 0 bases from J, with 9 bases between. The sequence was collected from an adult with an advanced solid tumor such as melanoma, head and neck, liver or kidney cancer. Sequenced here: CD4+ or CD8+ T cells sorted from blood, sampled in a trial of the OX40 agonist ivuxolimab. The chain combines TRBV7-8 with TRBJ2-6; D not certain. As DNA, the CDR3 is TGTGCCAGCAGCTTGAGGCAAGGCTCTGGGGCCAACGTCCTGACTTTC. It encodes CASSLRQGSGANVLTF.